These T cell receptor beta chains were read from a single sample in a study of response to subunit inactivated influenza vaccine. Using its own MiXCR run on the RT-PCR reads, TCRdb lists one record per CDR3 protein. This repertoire shows hundreds of thousands of distinct CDR3 sequences, roughly 15% found once; its top ten account for about 7.4%. The sample here was PBMCs from blood, taken 14 to 15 days before vaccination. Receptors were obtained from a man in his fifties or sixties who received an inactivated influenza vaccine. The CDR3 runs from the conserved cysteine through the conserved F or W. Each record gives: clone size, V gene, J gene, D gene, CDR3 DNA, CDR3 protein. The D gene is left open where the match is weak. Only some rows state a clone size, as once, few, many or a class for expanded clones.

few,TRBV10-3,TRBJ2-3,NA,TGTGCCATCAGTGAAAGGGGACCTCGGGCAGATACGCAGTATTTT,CAISERGPRADTQYF
few,TRBV12-3/TRBV12-4,TRBJ2-2,NA,TGTGCCAGCAAACAATACCTGCCGGGGGAGCTGTTTTTT,CASKQYLPGELFF
NA,TRBV29-1,TRBJ1-1,TRBD1,TGCAGCGGTGGGACAGTCAACACTGAAGCTTTCTTT,CSGGTVNTEAFF
many,TRBV29-1,TRBJ2-1,TRBD1,TGCAGCGTTGATTTGGACAGGGAAGCCTACAATGAGCAGTTCTTC,CSVDLDREAYNEQFF
many,TRBV3-1,TRBJ2-5,NA,TGTGCCAGCAGCCGGGGGGCGCAGACCCAGTACTTC,CASSRGAQTQYF
NA,TRBV5-1,TRBJ2-5,NA,TGCGCCAGCAGCTTGGATCTGGGGATCGAAGAGACCCAGTACTTC,CASSLDLGIEETQYF
few,TRBV7-6,TRBJ2-7,TRBD1,TGTGCCAGCAGCTTAGGGGTGGGACAGGGAAGAGAGCAGTACTTC,CASSLGVGQGREQYF
few,TRBV10-3,TRBJ1-6,TRBD1,TGTGCCACCAAAATGGGACAGAATTATAATTCACCCCTCCACTTT,CATKMGQNYNSPLHF
few,TRBV7-2,TRBJ2-7,TRBD1,TGTGCCAGCAGCTCTGTTGGGACAGGTTCCTACGAGCAGTACTTC,CASSSVGTGSYEQYF
once,TRBV20-1,TRBJ2-7,TRBD1,TGCAGTGTTGGGACAGGGGGCAACTACGAGCAGTACTTC,CSVGTGGNYEQYF
few,TRBV29-1,TRBJ2-7,TRBD2,TGCAGCGTTTCCGGGACTAGCGGAACTTACGAGCAGTACTTC,CSVSGTSGTYEQYF
few,TRBV29-1,TRBJ1-1,TRBD1,TGCAGCGTTGAAGACAACAGGGGTTACACTGAAGCTTTCTTT,CSVEDNRGYTEAFF
few,TRBV7-2,TRBJ2-7,NA,TGTGCCAGCAGCGACCCTCCGAGGCAGTACTTC,CASSDPPRQYF
NA,TRBV9,TRBJ2-3,TRBD2,TGTGCCAGCAGCGAACATGGGACTAGCGGAGATACGCAGTATTTT,CASSEHGTSGDTQYF
few,TRBV4-2,TRBJ1-1,NA,TGTGCCAGCAGCCAAGACGGGAGGGACACTGAAGCTTTCTTT,CASSQDGRDTEAFF
NA,TRBV4-3,TRBJ2-3,NA,TGCGCCAGCAGCCAAGAAGACGGGACAGATACGCAGTATTTT,CASSQEDGTDTQYF